The 21 T cell receptor beta chains below were found in one sample sequenced in a study of a mutant IDH1 vaccine in newly diagnosed glioma. Produced via immunoSEQ multiplex PCR; TCRdb's table is partial and in-frame only. The sample has about 81,000 clones, roughly 85% seen once. No cognate antigen is known for these TCRs. Time point meaning: week 23, last vaccination. Every vaccination contained 300 ug of the mutant IDH1 20-mer peptide and was paired with topical imiquimod. The sample in question was PBMCs, obtained from a glioma patient whose treatment included an IDH1 peptide vaccine. The receptors originated from a man aged 25 to 40 with glioma. Some clones in this sample may be carry-over from other donors' samples.

This chain connects TRBV6-4 to TRBJ2-3, with 7 positions matching TRBD2. This CDR3 spans 15 amino acids. Germline-derived CDR1 and CDR2 are MRHNA and SNTAGT. V lost 0 bases to trimming and J lost 4 bases; unmatched junction nucleotides: 4. DNA for the CDR3: TGTGCCAGCAGTGACTCTGGGGGAGGGCCAGATACGCAGTATTTT. Its translation is CASSDSGGGPDTQYF.

This clone was counted between two and nine times. The chain employs TRBV30 and TRBJ1-5, with a tentative D call TRBD1 (5 bases). V was trimmed by 6 bases and J by 5 bases, leaving 11 bases between them. The CDR3 extends over 12 amino acids. Germline assignment: CDR1 GTSNPN and CDR2 SVGIG (reference sequence). The CDR3 loop reads CACDSEDQPQHF. The CDR3 nucleotides read TGTGCCTGTGACAGCGAAGATCAGCCCCAGCATTTT. The full variable domain, in which reference TRBV30 and TRBJ1-5 provide the parts outside the CDR3, is SQTIHQWPATLVQPVGSPLSLECTVEGTSNPNLYWYRQAAGRGLQLLFYSVGIGQISSEVPQNLSASRPQDRQFILSSKKLLLSDSGFYLCACDSEDQPQHFGDGTRLSIL.

The V and J genes are TRBV6-6 and TRBJ2-1; D perhaps matches TRBD1 (6 bases). V shed 6 bases and J shed 10 bases, with 10 bases lying between them. The CDR3 extends over 11 amino acids. Germline assignment: CDR1 MNHNY and CDR2 SVGAGI (reference sequence). This CDR3 reads CASSPGTEQFF. The CDR3 region has the DNA TGTGCCAGCAGCCCCGGGACAGAGCAGTTCTTC.

The chain joins TRBV6-4 to TRBJ2-1, with D possibly being TRBD2 (6 bases). CDR3 length: 13 residues. CDR1 is MRHNA, CDR2 SNTAGT, per germline. Trimming took 11 bases from V and 3 from J, leaving 14 bases between them. The CDR3 spells CASSEEGYNEQFF. Here the CDR3 DNA reads TGTGCCTCCTCGGAGGAGGGCTACAATGAGCAGTTCTTC.

This clone has a single count. The V call is TRBV7-3, the J call TRBJ1-2, with 7 bases identical to TRBD1. The CDR3 is 14 residues long. Germline V CDR1 and CDR2: SGHTA, FQGTGA. V trimming: 5 bases; J trimming: 4 bases; junction bases outside the gene matches: 7. The DNA of the CDR3 is TGTGCCAGCAGCCCAGGGGGGGAGAGCTATGGCTACACCTTC. Its protein product is CASSPGGESYGYTF.

The chain links TRBV4-2 to TRBJ1-1; D is unresolved. The germline CDR1 and CDR2 sequences are LGHNA and YNFKEQ. V shed 1 base and J shed 0 bases, with 12 bases lying between them. CDR3 length: 16 residues. CDR3 protein: CASSQGAALMNTEAFF. In DNA, the CDR3 is TGTGCCAGCAGCCAAGGAGCGGCTTTGATGAACACTGAAGCTTTCTTT.

V and J are TRBV6-4 and TRBJ2-2; D is undetermined. Between the trimmed V and J ends, which lost 8 bases and 6 bases, there was a span of 10 bases. The CDR3 is 12 residues long. Germline CDR1 MRHNA, CDR2 SNTAGT. CDR3 protein: CASRHGSGELFF. DNA for the CDR3: TGTGCCAGCCGCCACGGGTCCGGGGAGCTGTTTTTT.

The chain uses TRBV4-3 and TRBJ1-4; 7 bases fit TRBD1. The length of the CDR3 is 17 residues. Trimming removed 6 bases from V and 6 bases from J; junction bases left unmatched: 16. Germline assignment: CDR1 LGHNA and CDR2 YSLEER. CDR3 bases: TGCGCCAGCAGACCGGGACAGTCGAAGGGGGGTTATGAAAAACTGTTTTTT. Its protein product is CASRPGQSKGGYEKLFF.

This clone was picked up one time. V usage is TRBV2 and J usage is TRBJ2-2; the D is unclear. The CDR3 runs to 14 residues. Germline V CDR1 and CDR2: SNHLY, FYNNEI. The ends were cut back, 2 bases at V and 1 base at J, with 5 bases in the middle. The CDR3 protein is CASSEIQNTGELFF. The CDR3 DNA reads as TGTGCCAGCAGTGAAATACAGAACACCGGGGAGCTGTTTTTT. The whole variable domain, remainder taken from reference TRBV2 and TRBJ2-2, is EPEVTQTPSHQVTQMGQEVILRCVPISNHLYFYWYRQILGQKVEFLVSFYNNEISEKSEIFDDQFSVERPDGSNFTLKIRSTKLEDSAMYFCASSEIQNTGELFFGEGSRLTVL.

The V and J genes are TRBV6-6 and TRBJ2-7, with D maybe TRBD1 (6 bases). Germline values: CDR1 MNHNY, CDR2 SVGAGI (reference sequence). Trimming shortened V by 2 bases and J by 2 bases, and 7 bases separated the two germline ends. The CDR3 runs 13 residues. CDR3 sequence reads: CASSYEGAYEQYF. Written as DNA, the CDR3 is TGTGCCAGCAGTTACGAGGGGGCCTACGAGCAGTACTTC.

V and J are TRBV30 and TRBJ1-1, with 7 nucleotides matching TRBD1. This CDR3 is built from 14 residues. V lost 2 bases and J lost 5; bases outside the gene matches: 8. From germline, CDR1 is GTSNPN and CDR2 SVGIG (reference sequence). CDR3 sequence reads: CAWSQGGAGTEAFF. For the CDR3, the DNA is TGTGCCTGGAGTCAAGGGGGCGCTGGGACTGAAGCTTTCTTT.

The genes are TRBV29-1 and TRBJ1-3; TRBD1 is a possible D gene (6 bases). Germline V CDR1 and CDR2: SQVTM, ANQGSEA. With 6 bases removed from V and 8 bases from J, the gap between germline ends came to 17 bases. CDR3 size: 13 residues. DNA for the CDR3: TGCAGCGTGGGAAATGGACAGAGCGACACCATATATTTT. This sequence encodes CSVGNGQSDTIYF.

The V and J genes are TRBV5-4 and TRBJ2-5; tentatively, D is TRBD1 or TRBD2 (5 bases each). The CDR3 has 16 residues. Germline lookup yields CDR1 SGHNT and CDR2 YYREEE (reference sequence). V dropped 4 bases and J dropped 5 bases, with 21 bases sitting between them. CDR3 in amino acids: CASSRRDHRLEETQYF. In nucleotides, the CDR3 is TGTGCCAGCAGCCGCCGGGACCACCGCTTGGAGGAGACCCAGTACTTC.

The rearrangement uses TRBV10-1 and TRBJ2-7, with D possibly called TRBD1 or TRBD2 (5 bases each). The V gene lost 5 bases and the J gene lost 2 bases, with 10 bases spanning the gap. Germline V gene sequence: CDR1 WNHNN, CDR2 SYGVQD (reference sequence). The CDR3 is 13 residues long. The CDR3 is CASSWGPAYEQYF. The CDR3 nucleotides are TGCGCCAGCAGTTGGGGACCCGCCTACGAGCAGTACTTC.

This sequence joins TRBV5-1 and TRBJ1-4; D is unresolved. V gave up 4 bases and J gave up 6 bases, with 10 bases separating them. The V gene's germline CDR1 is SGHRS and CDR2 YFSETQ. The CDR3 runs to 13 residues. As DNA, the CDR3 is TGCGCCAGCAGCCCAGCGCCCCATGAAAAACTGTTTTTT. It translates to CASSPAPHEKLFF.

The V gene is TRBV4-2, the J gene TRBJ2-7, with 9 nucleotides matching TRBD2. Germline trimming cut 4 bases from V and 0 bases from J; bases unmatched to any gene: 13. Germline V gene data show CDR1 as LGHNA and CDR2 as YNFKEQ. CDR3 length equals 18 residues. The CDR3 DNA reads as TGTGCCAGCAGCCGTGGGGTTGTGGGTAGCGGGGGCTCCTACGAGCAGTACTTC. It translates to CASSRGVVGSGGSYEQYF.

The rearrangement joins TRBV9 to TRBJ2-7; TRBD2 matches 8 bases. The CDR3 spans 14 residues. The trim removed 0 bases at V and 5 bases at J, leaving 4 bases unmatched. Germline CDR1 is SGDLS and CDR2 is YYNGEE. The DNA of the CDR3 is TGTGCCAGCAGCGTAGTCAATAGCGGGGACGAGCAGTACTTC. Its translation is CASSVVNSGDEQYF.

J is TRBJ2-3 and V is TRBV7-9, with 8 positions matching TRBD2. With V trimmed by 3 bases and J by 2 bases, 4 bases remained unmatched. The CDR3 is 15 residues long. The germline V gene encodes CDR1 SEHNR and CDR2 FQNEAQ (reference sequence). The CDR3 sequence: CASSFRGGITDTQYF. The CDR3, as DNA: TGTGCCAGCAGCTTTCGCGGGGGGATCACAGATACGCAGTATTTT.

In this sample, this clone turned up a few times. The V call is TRBV10-1, the J call TRBJ2-7; 7 bases are shared with TRBD2. CDR1 is WNHNN, CDR2 SYGVQD, per germline (reference sequence). The CDR3 contains 12 residues. Losses at the gene ends were 7 bases for V and 5 bases for J; bases not matched to a gene: 5. DNA of the CDR3: TGCGCCAGCATGGGCGGGAGAAACGAGCAGTACTTC. Translated, it gives CASMGGRNEQYF.

V is TRBV19 and J is TRBJ2-5; the match to TRBD1 covers 8 bases. Germline values: CDR1 LNHDA, CDR2 SQIVND (reference sequence). The CDR3 is 13 residues long. The ends lost 6 bases at V and 2 bases at J; junction bases unmatched: 2. Here the CDR3 reads CASRDRAQETQYF. CDR3 DNA: TGTGCCAGTAGGGACAGGGCACAAGAGACCCAGTACTTC.

V and J are TRBV7-8 and TRBJ1-1; D might be TRBD1 (6 bases). The germline gives CDR1 SGHVS, CDR2 FQNEAQ. The CDR3 is 16 amino acids. The germline V and J ends were trimmed by 1 base and 6 bases, with 18 bases remaining between them. The chain's CDR3 is CASSLGQSGVKAEAFF. CDR3 sequence (DNA): TGTGCCAGCAGCTTAGGACAATCAGGGGTTAAGGCTGAAGCTTTCTTT.